The rows below give T cell receptor beta chains drawn from one sample of a study of control samples from healthy donors and cancer patients. The assay was immunoSEQ multiplex PCR, and TCRdb's table has in-frame clones only and misses some. The sample has 85,000 to 110,000 clones; around 89% are singletons. The specimen sequenced was PBMCs. These receptors all come from a man aged 55-75 years with lung cancer. Each CDR3 is given without its conserved first and last residue.

j_call | v_call | cdr3_aa
TRBJ2-1 | TRBV7-3 | ASSLGDRGRQF
TRBJ1-3 | TRBV27 | ASSRGTSGNTIY
TRBJ2-3 | TRBV7-2 | ASSLFVGTGDTDTQY
TRBJ2-7 | TRBV11-2 | ASSLVRQQLGSSYEQY
TRBJ1-2 | TRBV30 | AWSPDSGYGYT
TRBJ2-3 | TRBV10-2 | ASSTGGPTDTQY
TRBJ1-5 | TRBV27 | ASSQAGASNQPQH
TRBJ1-1 | TRBV9 | ASSESTAGMNTEAF
TRBJ2-1 | TRBV29-1 | SGDGGRESPYNEQF
TRBJ1-1 | TRBV20-1 | SARLNTEAF
TRBJ2-5 | TRBV9 | ASSRGGYGETQY
TRBJ1-5 | TRBV18 | ASSPYGGDSSQPQH
TRBJ2-3 | TRBV7-3 | ASSSSQRGRTDTQY
TRBJ1-2 | TRBV7-3 | ASSLEGGEGYT
TRBJ1-4 | TRBV10-3 | AISGGTNEKLF
TRBJ2-1 | TRBV4-1 | ASGSGGAYNEQF